The 14 T cell receptor beta chains below come from one sample, sequenced in a study of OX40 agonist ivuxolimab in advanced cancers. Clones were sequenced by immunoSEQ multiplex PCR, and TCRdb holds only the in-frame ones, with some missing. This table holds 35,000 to 55,000 clones, about 94% found once. The material sequenced was CD4+ or CD8+ T cells sorted from blood, taken in a trial of the OX40 agonist ivuxolimab. The receptors here all came from an adult with an advanced solid tumor such as melanoma, head and neck, liver or kidney cancer.

The chain links TRBV5-4 to TRBJ2-5; D is uncertain. The closer fit of TRBJ2-7 to the DNA end suggests the J call may be wrong. This CDR3 comprises 13 residues. In germline, CDR1 is SGHNT, CDR2 YYREEE (reference sequence). CDR3 residues: CASSLQSSYEQYF. DNA for the CDR3: TGTGCCAGCAGCTTGCAGTCTTCCTACGAGCAGTACTTC.

The gene calls are TRBV21-1 and TRBJ2-5; the table's D call of TRBD2 was not tested on the DNA. TRBV21-1 is deemed a pseudogene. The CDR3 spans 16 residues. The CDR3 sequence is CASSDRSGRAGETQYF. The CDR3, as DNA: TGTGCCAGCAGCGACCGTAGCGGGAGGGCCGGAGAGACCCAGTACTTC.

The V and J genes are TRBV9 and TRBJ1-2, with 7 bases lining up with TRBD1. In germline, CDR1 is SGDLS, CDR2 YYNGEE. V shed 3 bases and J 8 bases; nucleotides not matched to a gene: 4. The CDR3 consists of 12 residues. CDR3 in amino acids: CASSAQGVGYTF. The DNA for the CDR3 is TGTGCCAGCAGCGCGCAGGGGGTCGGCTACACCTTC.

The V gene is TRBV7-9, the J gene TRBJ2-7; TRBD1 matches 7 bases. The CDR3 runs 17 residues. V was clipped by 6 bases and J by 1 base; unmatched bases: 15. Looked up from germline, CDR1 is SEHNR and CDR2 is FQNEAQ (reference sequence). CDR3 amino acids: CASRGERQGGRSYEQYF. The CDR3 nucleotides are TGTGCCAGCAGAGGCGAACGACAGGGTGGGCGATCCTACGAGCAGTACTTC.

This clone was seen just once. CDR3 DNA sequence: TGCGCCAGCAGCTTGGTAGCGAGGGGGCCGGGGGATGAGCAGTTCTTC. The encoded protein is CASSLVARGPGDEQFF. J is TRBJ2-1 and V is TRBV5-1, with D tentatively TRBD1 (7 bases). This CDR3 has 16 amino acids. Germline loops: CDR1 SGHRS, CDR2 YFSETQ. V was clipped by 0 bases and J by 8 bases, with 18 bases between them.

The V and J genes are TRBV13 and TRBJ1-2, with a tentative D call TRBD1 (6 bases). The CDR3 is 14 residues long. Germline values: CDR1 PRHDT, CDR2 FYEKMQ (reference sequence). Trimming pared 5 bases from V and 3 bases from J, leaving 13 bases between. As DNA, the CDR3 is TGTGCCAGCAGCCCCGGGGCAGGGGACTATGGCTACACCTTC. This encodes CASSPGAGDYGYTF. Complete variable domain (other parts from reference TRBV13 and TRBJ1-2): AAGVIQSPRHLIKEKRETATLKCYPIPRHDTVYWYQQGPGQDPQFLISFYEKMQSDKGSIPDRFSAQQFSDYHSELNMSSLELGDSALYFCASSPGAGDYGYTFGSGTRLTVV.

The chain links TRBV7-5 to TRBJ2-5; TRBD2, the table's D call, lacks a check against the DNA. TRBV7-5 is given as a pseudogene. There are 16 residues in the CDR3. The CDR3 spells CARSPPQSGRTQTQYF. The CDR3 DNA is TGTGCCAGAAGCCCCCCCCAGAGCGGGAGGACCCAGACCCAGTACTTC.

The rearrangement uses TRBV27 and TRBJ2-7, with D maybe TRBD1 (6 bases). This CDR3 has 12 amino acids. Germline CDR1 and CDR2: MNHEY and SMNVEV (reference sequence). Trimming cost V 8 bases and J 3 bases, with 11 bases left between them. In nucleotides, the CDR3 is TGTGCCAGCGCGGCGGACAGCTACGAGCAGTACTTC. The encoded protein is CASAADSYEQYF.

V usage is TRBV10-3 and J usage is TRBJ1-3; D remains unclear. The CDR3 runs 14 residues. Looked up from germline, CDR1 is ENHRY and CDR2 is SYGVKD. V lost 8 bases to trimming and J lost 0 bases, with 11 bases between them. The CDR3 DNA follows: TGTGCCATCCGACCGACTTCCTCTGGAAACACCATATATTTT. Its protein is CAIRPTSSGNTIYF.

The rearrangement uses TRBV29-1 and TRBJ1-1; a possible D gene is TRBD1 (5 bases). From germline, CDR1 is SQVTM and CDR2 ANQGSEA. The CDR3 extends over 13 amino acids. The V end lost 4 bases, the J end lost 6 bases, and 15 bases lay between the germline ends. The CDR3: CSVVAGIGAEAFF. The CDR3 nucleotides read TGCAGCGTTGTCGCAGGGATAGGTGCTGAAGCTTTCTTT. Drawing the rest from reference TRBV29-1 and TRBJ1-1, the complete variable domain is SAVISQKPSRDICQRGTSLTIQCQVDSQVTMMFWYRQQPGQSLTLIATANQGSEATYESGFVIDKFPISRPNLTFSTLTVSNMSPEDSSIYLCSVVAGIGAEAFFGQGTRLTVV.

The rearrangement links TRBV7-9 to TRBJ2-7; D is undetermined. Trimming left V 4 bases short and J 1 base short, with 8 bases between. CDR3 length equals 13 residues. CDR1 is SEHNR, CDR2 FQNEAQ, per germline (reference sequence). This CDR3 is CASSSRFSYEQYF. Written as DNA, the CDR3 is TGTGCCAGCAGCTCAAGGTTTTCCTACGAGCAGTACTTC. Full variable domain (outside the CDR3, taken from reference TRBV7-9 and TRBJ2-7): DTGVSQNPRHKITKRGQNVTFRCDPISEHNRLYWYRQTLGQGPEFLTYFQNEAQLEKSRLLSDRFSAERPKGSFSTLEIQRTEQGDSAMYLCASSSRFSYEQYFGPGTRLTVT.

This chain connects TRBV4-2 to TRBJ2-7; D uncertain. From germline, CDR1 is LGHNA and CDR2 YNFKEQ. The CDR3 runs 16 residues. V lost 0 bases and J lost 0, with 12 bases in between. The CDR3 reads CASSQDPRALSYEQYF. As DNA, the CDR3 is TGTGCCAGCAGCCAAGATCCACGGGCCCTCTCCTACGAGCAGTACTTC.

In DNA, the CDR3 is TGTGCCAGTAGTATAAATGGCAGGGAATACTCCTACGAGCAGTACTTC. Its translation: CASSINGREYSYEQYF. The V gene is TRBV19, the J gene TRBJ2-7, with TRBD1 as a possible D gene (5 bases). Germline CDR1 LNHDA, CDR2 SQIVND (reference sequence). The CDR3 totals 16 residues. Trimming removed 2 bases at V and 0 bases at J, with 14 bases between.

The chain recombines TRBV9 with TRBJ2-7; 8 bases agree with TRBD2. The J segment lost 5 bases and the V segment lost 1 base, leaving 5 bases of the junction unmatched. The germline CDR1 and CDR2 sequences are SGDLS and YYNGEE. There are 14 residues in the CDR3. This chain's CDR3 is CASSVWTGGDEQYF. The CDR3 region has the DNA TGTGCCAGCAGCGTATGGACGGGGGGGGACGAGCAGTACTTC.